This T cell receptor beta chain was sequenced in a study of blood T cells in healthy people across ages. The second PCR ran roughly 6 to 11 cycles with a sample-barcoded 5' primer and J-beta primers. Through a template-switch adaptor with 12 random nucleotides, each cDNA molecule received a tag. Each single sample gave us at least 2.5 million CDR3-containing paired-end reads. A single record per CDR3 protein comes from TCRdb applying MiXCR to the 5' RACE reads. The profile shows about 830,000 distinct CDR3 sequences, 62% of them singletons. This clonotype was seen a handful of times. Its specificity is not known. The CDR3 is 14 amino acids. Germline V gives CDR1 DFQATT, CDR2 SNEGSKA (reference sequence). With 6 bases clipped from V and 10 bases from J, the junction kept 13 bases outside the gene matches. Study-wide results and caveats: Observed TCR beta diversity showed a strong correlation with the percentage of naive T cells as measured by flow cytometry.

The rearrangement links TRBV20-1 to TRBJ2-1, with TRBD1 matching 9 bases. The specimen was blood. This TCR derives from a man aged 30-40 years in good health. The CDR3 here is CSASRRDRVYEQFF. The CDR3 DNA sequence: TGCAGTGCCTCTCGCCGGGACAGGGTCTACGAGCAGTTCTTC.